One sample yielded the 4 T cell receptor beta chains listed below, sequenced in a study of T-cell reconstitution after alpha-beta-depleted transplantation in children. Preparing the TCRbeta library involved the use of unique molecular identifiers. TCRdb reprocessed the PCR reads with MiXCR, giving one entry per CDR3 protein. The sample records about 610,000 distinct CDR3 sequences, roughly 10% being singletons. The source was PBMCs from the stem cell graft donor, collected from the stem cell graft. The source is a human donor who donated a stem cell graft to a child with acute myeloid leukemia.

The table lists this clonotype with a few counts. The V call is TRBV15, the J call TRBJ1-1; D is uncertain. The CDR3 spans 15 residues. CDR1 and CDR2 (germline): LNHNV, YYDKDF (reference sequence). Between the trimmed V and J ends, which lost 1 base and 10 bases, there was a span of 19 bases. The CDR3 region has the DNA TGTGCCACCAGCAGAGGAGCGGAGGGCAACCGGGGAGCTTTCTTT. It is translated as CATSRGAEGNRGAFF.

This clonotype was recorded a few times. J is TRBJ1-1 and V is TRBV2, with TRBD1 identical over 9 bases. The V gene end was trimmed by 7 bases and the J gene end by 0 bases; junction bases not matched to a gene: 6. This CDR3 region has 15 residues. Per the germline V gene, CDR1 is SNHLY and CDR2 is FYNNEI. The chain's CDR3 is CASNRGQGLNTEAFF. CDR3 DNA: TGTGCCAGCAACCGGGGACAGGGTTTGAACACTGAAGCTTTCTTT.

There are many counts of this clonotype. The chain joins TRBV28 to TRBJ2-5, with 8 bases matching TRBD2. The CDR3 has 13 residues. J gave up 3 bases and V 6 bases, and 3 bases lay outside the gene matches. CDR1 and CDR2 from the germline V gene are MDHEN and SYDVKM. The CDR3 bases are TGTGCCAGCAGCCAGACTAGCGAAGAGACCCAGTACTTC. Protein: CASSQTSEETQYF.

The chain joins TRBV24-1 to TRBJ2-2; D may be TRBD1 (5 bases). V was clipped by 0 bases and J by 1 base, with 14 bases between them. The CDR3 contains 18 residues. CDR1 is KGHDR, CDR2 SFDVKD, per germline. The CDR3 nucleotides read TGTGCCACCAGTGATTTGCCTAGGCAGGGCGAGAACACCGGGGAGCTGTTTTTT. This gives the protein CATSDLPRQGENTGELFF.